In this sample, the clone carrying this T cell receptor beta chain turned up a few times. Its target is not known. The data were obtained in a study of T cells after yellow fever vaccination. General study points: FACS-sorted repertoires might harbor abundant contaminating clonotypes from the bulk population. Researchers noted that a small share of clonotypes showed up in both CD4 and CD8 compartments.

It was through 5'RACE template switching that TCR cDNA was made, with a universal primer site and UMIs added. TCRdb processed the 5' RACE reads anew with MiXCR; each CDR3 protein has one entry. The sample lists roughly 300,000 distinct CDR3 sequences, roughly 7% occurring once. This CDR3 spans 17 amino acids. Losses at the gene ends were 1 base for V and 0 bases for J; bases not matched to a gene: 6. This specimen was PBMCs, taken 45 days after the first yellow fever vaccination. This clonotype was obtained from a man aged 18 to 30 who received the YFV17D yellow fever vaccine. The V call is TRBV12-3 or TRBV12-4, the J call TRBJ1-5; 7 positions agree with TRBD1. The CDR3 spells CASSLGTGGYSNQPQHF. The CDR3 DNA follows: TGTGCCAGCAGTTTAGGGACAGGAGGATATAGCAATCAGCCCCAGCATTTT.